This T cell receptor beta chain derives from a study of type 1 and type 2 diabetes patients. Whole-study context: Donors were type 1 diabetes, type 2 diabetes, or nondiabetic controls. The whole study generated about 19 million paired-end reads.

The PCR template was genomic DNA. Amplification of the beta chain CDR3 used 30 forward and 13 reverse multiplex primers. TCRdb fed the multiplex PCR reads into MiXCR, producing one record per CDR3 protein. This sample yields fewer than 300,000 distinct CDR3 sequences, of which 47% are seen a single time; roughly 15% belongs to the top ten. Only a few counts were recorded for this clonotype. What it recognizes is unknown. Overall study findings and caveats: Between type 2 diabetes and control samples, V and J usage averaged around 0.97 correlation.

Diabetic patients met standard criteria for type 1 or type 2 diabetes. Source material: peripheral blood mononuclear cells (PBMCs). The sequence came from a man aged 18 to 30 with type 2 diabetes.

The CDR3: CSVDEASGTDTQYF. In nucleotides, the CDR3 is TGCAGCGTTGATGAGGCTAGCGGCACAGATACGCAGTATTTT. The gene calls are TRBV29-1 and TRBJ2-3; TRBD2 might be the D (6 bases). This CDR3 has 14 residues. Trimming removed 3 bases from V and 1 base from J, with 11 bases in between. Germline-derived CDR1 and CDR2 are SQVTM and ANQGSEA.